These 10 T cell receptor beta chains originate from one sample sequenced in a study of blood T cell repertoires in COVID-19. Produced via immunoSEQ multiplex PCR; TCRdb's table is partial and in-frame only. There are approximately 250,000 clones in the sample; approximately 85% occur only once, and 5% to 6% lies in the top ten. Sequencing was carried out using peripheral blood. These receptors were taken from an elderly woman with COVID-19, enrolled during active disease.

This chain connects TRBV10-2 to TRBJ2-7; possible D gene TRBD1, 5 bases. Germline V gene sequence: CDR1 WSHSY, CDR2 SAAADI. Trimming stripped 7 bases from V and 6 bases from J, with 13 bases between. The CDR3 has 12 residues. CDR3 nucleotide sequence: TGCGCCAGCAAAAACAGGTGGGGCGAGCAGTACGTC. Translation gives CASKNRWGEQYV.

The chain uses TRBV2 and TRBJ2-5; 9 bases fit TRBD1. Germline V gene lookup returns CDR1 SNHLY and CDR2 FYNNEI. The V gene end was trimmed by 6 bases and the J gene end by 6 bases; junction bases not matched to a gene: 2. The CDR3 loop spans 12 amino acids. The CDR3 nucleotides are TGTGCCAGCAGGGGGACAGGGCAGACCCAGTACTTC. This codes for CASRGTGQTQYF. Looking up the rest from reference TRBV2 and TRBJ2-5 gives the full variable domain: EPEVTQTPSHQVTQMGQEVILRCVPISNHLYFYWYRQILGQKVEFLVSFYNNEISEKSEIFDDQFSVERPDGSNFTLKIRSTKLEDSAMYFCASRGTGQTQYFGPGTRLLVL.

This sequence joins TRBV7-2 and TRBJ2-5, with TRBD1 matching over 10 bases. Germline-derived CDR1 and CDR2 are SGHTA and FQGNSA. The CDR3 loop spans 15 amino acids. V trimming: 6 bases; J trimming: 5 bases; junction bases outside the gene matches: 9. In DNA form, the CDR3 reads TGTGCCAGCAGTGTCCGGGACAGGGGAGGGGAGACCCAGTACTTC. Residues: CASSVRDRGGETQYF.

The chain has TRBV7-3 and TRBJ2-5, with D perhaps matching TRBD1 (5 bases). The length of the CDR3 is 15 residues. Germline V gene sequence: CDR1 SGHTA, CDR2 FQGTGA. The germline V and J ends were trimmed by 5 bases and 1 base, with 14 bases remaining between them. The CDR3 is CASSRGSSSQETQYF. The CDR3 DNA reads TGTGCCAGCAGCAGGGGATCCTCGTCCCAAGAGACCCAGTACTTC.

This sequence joins TRBV19 and TRBJ2-3; 13 bases map to TRBD2. V lost 6 bases and J lost 1; bases outside the gene matches: 4. Germline CDR1 and CDR2: LNHDA and SQIVND (reference sequence). The CDR3 runs 16 residues. For the CDR3, the DNA is TGTGCCAGTAGCCTACTAGCGGGGGGGGGCACAGATACGCAGTATTTT. It encodes CASSLLAGGGTDTQYF.

In this sample, this clone turned up once. The chain joins TRBV5-5 to TRBJ1-6, with 7 positions matching TRBD1. This CDR3 is 13 amino acids long. The junction had 5 bases not matched to a gene; V was cut back by 4 bases and J by 10 bases. Per the germline V gene, CDR1 is SGHKS and CDR2 is YYEKEE (reference sequence). CDR3 in amino acids: CASSRQGESPLHF. In nucleotides, the CDR3 is TGTGCCAGCAGCCGGCAGGGGGAATCACCCCTCCACTTT.

The V call is TRBV10-3, the J call TRBJ2-3; D ambiguous. The germline gives CDR1 ENHRY, CDR2 SYGVKD. Trimming took off 7 bases at V and 1 base at J, with 9 bases between the two ends. The CDR3 contains 13 residues. For the CDR3, the DNA is TGTGCCATCATGACCGGAGGCACAGATACGCAGTATTTT. Its translation is CAIMTGGTDTQYF.

This chain links TRBV20-1 with TRBJ2-3, with TRBD2 matching over 13 bases. V shed 3 bases and J 5 bases; nucleotides not matched to a gene: 11. This CDR3 contains 17 residues. Germline V gene data show CDR1 as DFQATT and CDR2 as SNEGSKA (reference sequence). The CDR3 region is CSASDFKGLAGRDTQYF. CDR3 in DNA: TGCAGTGCTAGTGATTTTAAGGGACTAGCGGGGCGAGATACGCAGTATTTT.

The chain uses TRBV6-5 and TRBJ1-6; 7 bases map to TRBD1. The ends lost 10 bases at V and 7 bases at J; junction bases unmatched: 7. CDR1 is MNHEY, CDR2 SVGAGI, per germline. The CDR3 covers 13 residues. CDR3 nucleotides: TGTGCCACTACGACAGGGTACAATTCACCCCTCCACTTT. Its protein is CATTTGYNSPLHF.

This rearrangement joins TRBV5-1 to TRBJ2-3; 10 bases align to TRBD2. The CDR3 has 16 amino acids. After removal of 1 base from V and 2 bases from J, the junction contained 4 bases not matched to a gene. The germline CDR1 and CDR2 sequences are SGHRS and YFSETQ. The CDR3 is CASSLQLAGTTDTQYF. CDR3 coding DNA: TGCGCCAGCAGCTTGCAACTAGCGGGGACCACAGATACGCAGTATTTT.